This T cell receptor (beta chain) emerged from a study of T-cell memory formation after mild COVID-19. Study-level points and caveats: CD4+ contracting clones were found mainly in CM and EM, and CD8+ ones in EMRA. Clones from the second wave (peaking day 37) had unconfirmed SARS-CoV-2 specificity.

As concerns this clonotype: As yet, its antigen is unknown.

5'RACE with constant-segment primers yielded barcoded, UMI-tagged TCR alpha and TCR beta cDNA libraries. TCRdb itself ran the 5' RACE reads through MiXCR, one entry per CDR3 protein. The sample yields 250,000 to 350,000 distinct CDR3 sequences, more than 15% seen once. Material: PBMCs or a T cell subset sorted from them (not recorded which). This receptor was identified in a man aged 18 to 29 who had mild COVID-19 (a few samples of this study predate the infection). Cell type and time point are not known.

Written as DNA, the CDR3 is TGTGCCAGCAGCGTAGGAGGGGCCGTCGGACAGACCCAGTACTTC. It yields the protein CASSVGGAVGQTQYF. The genes are TRBV9 and TRBJ2-5; perhaps D is TRBD1 or TRBD2 (5 bases each). The CDR3 is 15 amino acids. Per germline, CDR1 SGDLS and CDR2 YYNGEE. V was clipped by 0 bases and J by 6 bases, with 15 bases between them. Using reference TRBV9 and TRBJ2-5 for the parts outside the CDR3, the full variable domain is DSGVTQTPKHLITATGQRVTLRCSPRSGDLSVYWYQQSLDQGLQFLIQYYNGEERAKGNILERFSAQQFPDLHSELNLSSLELGDSALYFCASSVGGAVGQTQYFGPGTRLLVL.